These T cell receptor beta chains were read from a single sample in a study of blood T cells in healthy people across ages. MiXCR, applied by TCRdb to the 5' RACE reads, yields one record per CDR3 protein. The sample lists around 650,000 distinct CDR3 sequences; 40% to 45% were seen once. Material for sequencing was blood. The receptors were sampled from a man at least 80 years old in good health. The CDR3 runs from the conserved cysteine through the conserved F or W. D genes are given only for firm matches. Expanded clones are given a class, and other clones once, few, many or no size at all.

CDR3 DNA: TGTGCCAGCAGTTACCCATTCGGACTAGCAAGGCATGAGCAGTTCTTC
CDR3 protein: CASSYPFGLARHEQFF
J gene: TRBJ2-1
clone size: -
D gene: TRBD2
V gene: TRBV6-2/TRBV6-3

CDR3 DNA: TGTGCCAGCGGACGGGACAGGGGGAATGAAAAACTGTTTTTT
CDR3 protein: CASGRDRGNEKLFF
J gene: TRBJ1-4
clone size: -
D gene: TRBD1
V gene: TRBV7-9

CDR3 DNA: TGTGCCAGCAGCTTAATGTCGTCGGGGGTTGGAGATACGCAGTATTTT
CDR3 protein: CASSLMSSGVGDTQYF
J gene: TRBJ2-3
clone size: few
D gene: -
V gene: TRBV7-2

CDR3 DNA: TGTGCCAGCAGCCCAACTAGGGACAGACTCACCGGGGAGCTGTTTTTT
CDR3 protein: CASSPTRDRLTGELFF
J gene: TRBJ2-2
clone size: -
D gene: TRBD1
V gene: TRBV9

CDR3 DNA: TGCAGTGCTAGAGGATCGGTCGGCTACACCTTC
CDR3 protein: CSARGSVGYTF
J gene: TRBJ1-2
clone size: -
D gene: -
V gene: TRBV20-1

CDR3 DNA: TGCAGCGTTGGCGCGGGGGTCACCGGGGAGCTGTTTTTT
CDR3 protein: CSVGAGVTGELFF
J gene: TRBJ2-2
clone size: -
D gene: TRBD2
V gene: TRBV29-1

CDR3 DNA: TGCAGTGCTAGGGGGACAGGGCAGTATGGCTACACCTTC
CDR3 protein: CSARGTGQYGYTF
J gene: TRBJ1-2
clone size: -
D gene: TRBD1
V gene: TRBV20-1

CDR3 DNA: TGTGCCAGCAGCTTAGGGACAGGGGGTGAGCAGTTCTTC
CDR3 protein: CASSLGTGGEQFF
J gene: TRBJ2-1
clone size: -
D gene: TRBD1
V gene: TRBV7-9

CDR3 DNA: TGCGCCAGCACGGTAGACCAAGAGACCCAGTACTTC
CDR3 protein: CASTVDQETQYF
J gene: TRBJ2-5
clone size: few
D gene: -
V gene: TRBV5-1

CDR3 DNA: TGTGCCAGCAGCCAAAACTCAGGGTCTGGAAACACCATATATTTT
CDR3 protein: CASSQNSGSGNTIYF
J gene: TRBJ1-3
clone size: few
D gene: -
V gene: TRBV7-2

CDR3 DNA: TGCAGTGCTAGGGCCGCGCGGGGAAACTATGAAGCTTTCTTT
CDR3 protein: CSARAARGNYEAFF
J gene: TRBJ1-1
clone size: few
D gene: -
V gene: TRBV20-1

CDR3 DNA: TGCAGTGCTGGCGAAGGGGGCAACACTGAAGCTTTCTTT
CDR3 protein: CSAGEGGNTEAFF
J gene: TRBJ1-1
clone size: -
D gene: TRBD1
V gene: TRBV20-1

CDR3 DNA: TGTGCCAGCAGTTTAAGGCGGGCACAGGGACCCCACGAGCAGTACTTC
CDR3 protein: CASSLRRAQGPHEQYF
J gene: TRBJ2-7
clone size: -
D gene: -
V gene: TRBV12-3/TRBV12-4

CDR3 DNA: TGTGCCAGCAGTGAAGACCTGTATGGCTACACCTTC
CDR3 protein: CASSEDLYGYTF
J gene: TRBJ1-2
clone size: few
D gene: -
V gene: TRBV2

CDR3 DNA: TGTGCCAGCACCCTCTCAAGTAGCACAGATACGCAGTATTTT
CDR3 protein: CASTLSSSTDTQYF
J gene: TRBJ2-3
clone size: many
D gene: -
V gene: TRBV7-8

CDR3 DNA: TGCAGTGCTAGATCCAGAGGTGCGGGAGGGGTCTACAAGGAGCAGTTCTTC
CDR3 protein: CSARSRGAGGVYKEQFF
J gene: TRBJ2-1
clone size: -
D gene: TRBD2
V gene: TRBV20-1

CDR3 DNA: TGTGCCAGCAGCGTATCTAGCGGGGGGGAAAACACCGGGGAGCTGTTTTTT
CDR3 protein: CASSVSSGGENTGELFF
J gene: TRBJ2-2
clone size: -
D gene: TRBD2
V gene: TRBV9